This entry concerns a single TCR beta chain. Its matching antigen is unknown. The junction departs from the called germline gene at one end, perhaps through a read error. This sample was included in a study of cytomegalovirus exposure and HLA in healthy donors. It was with 60 Vbeta and 13 Jbeta primers that the PCR ran. Profiled with immunoSEQ multiplex PCR; TCRdb holds only in-frame clones, not every one. The data contain roughly 220,000 clones, 65% to 85% of them singletons. Study observations and caveats: CMV serostatus was the sole immune exposure data available. A later analysis associated approximately 17,000 TCR beta sequences with HLA alleles at a 0.05 false discovery rate. For TCR beta chains, V- and J-gene trimming was later linked to a missense DCLRE1C variant.

Germline lookup yields CDR1 MNHEY and CDR2 SMNVEV (reference sequence). There are 15 residues in the CDR3. Sequencing used PBMCs. The receptor's source is a man under 40 in good health and CMV-seronegative. The V call is TRBV27, the J call TRBJ2-7; TRBD2 matches 9 bases. CDR3 loop: CASRRAGGLSYEQCF. CDR3 in DNA: TGTGCCAGCAGGAGAGCGGGGGGCCTCTCCTACGAGCAGTGCTTC.